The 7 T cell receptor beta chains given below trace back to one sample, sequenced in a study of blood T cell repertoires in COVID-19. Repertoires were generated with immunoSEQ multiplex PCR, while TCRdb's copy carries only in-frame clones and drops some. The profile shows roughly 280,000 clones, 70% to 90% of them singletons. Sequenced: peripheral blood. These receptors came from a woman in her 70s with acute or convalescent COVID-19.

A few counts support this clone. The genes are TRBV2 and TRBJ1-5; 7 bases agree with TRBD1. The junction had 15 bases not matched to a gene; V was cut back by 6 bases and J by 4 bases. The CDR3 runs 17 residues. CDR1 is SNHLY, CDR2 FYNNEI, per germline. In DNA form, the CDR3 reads TGTGCCAGCAGCGATTTTAAAAGAGGGGGCGCAAATCAGCCCCAGCATTTT. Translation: CASSDFKRGGANQPQHF.

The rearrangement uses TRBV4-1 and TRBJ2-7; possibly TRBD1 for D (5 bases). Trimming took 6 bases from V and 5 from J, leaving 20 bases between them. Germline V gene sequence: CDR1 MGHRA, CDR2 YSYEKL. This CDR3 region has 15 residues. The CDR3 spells CASRGVTGRSNEQYF. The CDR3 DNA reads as TGCGCCAGCAGAGGGGTAACAGGCAGAAGTAACGAGCAGTACTTC.

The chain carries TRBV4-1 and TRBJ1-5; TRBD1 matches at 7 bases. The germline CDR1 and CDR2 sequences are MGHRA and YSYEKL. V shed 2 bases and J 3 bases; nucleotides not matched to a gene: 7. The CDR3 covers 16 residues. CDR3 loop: CASSQTPGQYNQPQHF. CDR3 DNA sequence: TGCGCCAGCAGCCAAACTCCGGGACAGTACAATCAGCCCCAGCATTTT.

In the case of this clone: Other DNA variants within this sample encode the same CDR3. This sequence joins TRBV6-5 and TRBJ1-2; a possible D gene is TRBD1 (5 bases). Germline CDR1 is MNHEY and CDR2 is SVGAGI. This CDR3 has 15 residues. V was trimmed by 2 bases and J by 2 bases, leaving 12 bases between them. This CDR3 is CASSYRLDRNYGYTF. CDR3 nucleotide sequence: TGTGCCAGCAGTTACCGCCTCGACAGAAACTATGGCTACACCTTC.

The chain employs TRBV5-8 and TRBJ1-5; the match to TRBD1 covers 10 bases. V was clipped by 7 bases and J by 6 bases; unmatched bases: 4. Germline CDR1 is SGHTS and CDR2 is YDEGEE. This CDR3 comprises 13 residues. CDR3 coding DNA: TGTGCCAGCCGAGGACAGGGGGGTCAGCCCCAGCATTTT. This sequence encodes CASRGQGGQPQHF.

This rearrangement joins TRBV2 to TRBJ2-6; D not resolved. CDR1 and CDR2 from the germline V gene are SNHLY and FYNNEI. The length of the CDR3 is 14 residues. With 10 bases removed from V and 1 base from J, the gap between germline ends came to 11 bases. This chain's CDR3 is CATARSSGANVLTF. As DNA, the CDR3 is TGTGCCACCGCTAGGAGTTCTGGGGCCAACGTCCTGACTTTC.

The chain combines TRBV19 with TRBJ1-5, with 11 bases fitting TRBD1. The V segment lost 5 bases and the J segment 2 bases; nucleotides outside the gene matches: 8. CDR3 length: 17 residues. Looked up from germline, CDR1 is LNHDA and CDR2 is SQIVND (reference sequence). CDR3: CASSGTDRGLGNQPQHF. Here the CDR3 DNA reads TGTGCCAGTAGTGGAACGGACAGGGGGCTTGGCAATCAGCCCCAGCATTTT.